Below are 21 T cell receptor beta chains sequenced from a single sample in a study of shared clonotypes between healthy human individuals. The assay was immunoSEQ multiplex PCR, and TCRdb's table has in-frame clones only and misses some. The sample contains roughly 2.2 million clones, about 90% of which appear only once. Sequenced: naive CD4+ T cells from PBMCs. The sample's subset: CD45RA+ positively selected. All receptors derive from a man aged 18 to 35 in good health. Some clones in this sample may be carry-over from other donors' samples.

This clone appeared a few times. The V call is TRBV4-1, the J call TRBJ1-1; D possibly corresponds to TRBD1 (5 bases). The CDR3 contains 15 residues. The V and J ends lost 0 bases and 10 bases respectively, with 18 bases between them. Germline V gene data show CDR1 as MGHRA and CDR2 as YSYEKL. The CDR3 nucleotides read TGCGCCAGCAGCCAAGACTTTTATGGCCAGGGTACAGCTTTCTTT. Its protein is CASSQDFYGQGTAFF.

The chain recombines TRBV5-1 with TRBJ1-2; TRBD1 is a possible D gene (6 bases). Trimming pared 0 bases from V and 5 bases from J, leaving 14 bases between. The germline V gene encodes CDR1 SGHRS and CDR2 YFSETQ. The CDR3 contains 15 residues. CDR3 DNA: TGCGCCAGCAGCTTGGGGTCGGGACAATCATATGGCTACACCTTC. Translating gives CASSLGSGQSYGYTF.

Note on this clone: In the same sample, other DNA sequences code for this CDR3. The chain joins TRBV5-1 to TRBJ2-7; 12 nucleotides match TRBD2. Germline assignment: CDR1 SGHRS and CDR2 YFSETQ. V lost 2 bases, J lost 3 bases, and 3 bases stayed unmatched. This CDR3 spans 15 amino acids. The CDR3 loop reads CASSFGLAGNYEQYF. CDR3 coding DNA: TGCGCCAGCAGCTTTGGACTAGCGGGAAACTACGAGCAGTACTTC.

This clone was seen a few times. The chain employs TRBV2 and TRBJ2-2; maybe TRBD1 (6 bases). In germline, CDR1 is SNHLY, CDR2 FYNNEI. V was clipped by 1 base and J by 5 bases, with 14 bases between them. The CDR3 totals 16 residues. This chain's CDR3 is CASSEGNRAGTGELFF. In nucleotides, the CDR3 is TGTGCCAGCAGTGAAGGGAACAGGGCTGGGACCGGGGAGCTGTTTTTT.

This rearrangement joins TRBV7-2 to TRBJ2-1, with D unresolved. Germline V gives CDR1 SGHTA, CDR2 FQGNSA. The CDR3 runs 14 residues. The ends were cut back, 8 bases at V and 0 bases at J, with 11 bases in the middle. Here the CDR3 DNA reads TGTGCCAGCGGAGAGGATAGCTCCTACAATGAGCAGTTCTTC. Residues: CASGEDSSYNEQFF.

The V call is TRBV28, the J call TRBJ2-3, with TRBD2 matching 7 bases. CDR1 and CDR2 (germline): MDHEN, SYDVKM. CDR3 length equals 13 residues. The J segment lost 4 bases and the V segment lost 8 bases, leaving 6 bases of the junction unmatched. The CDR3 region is CASALSGPDTQYF. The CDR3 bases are TGTGCCAGCGCTCTTAGCGGGCCAGATACGCAGTATTTT.

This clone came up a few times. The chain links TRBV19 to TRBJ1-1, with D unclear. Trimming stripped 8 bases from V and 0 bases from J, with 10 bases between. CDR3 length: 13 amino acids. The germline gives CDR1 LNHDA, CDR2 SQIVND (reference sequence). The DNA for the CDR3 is TGTGCCAGTGGGAGTCATGTGAACACTGAAGCTTTCTTT. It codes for CASGSHVNTEAFF.

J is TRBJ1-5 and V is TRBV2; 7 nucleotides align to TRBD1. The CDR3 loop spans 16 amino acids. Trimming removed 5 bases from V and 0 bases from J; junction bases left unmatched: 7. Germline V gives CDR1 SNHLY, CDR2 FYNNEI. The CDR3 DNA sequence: TGTGCCAGCAGTCTGACAGGGCTCCTTAGCAATCAGCCCCAGCATTTT. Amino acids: CASSLTGLLSNQPQHF.

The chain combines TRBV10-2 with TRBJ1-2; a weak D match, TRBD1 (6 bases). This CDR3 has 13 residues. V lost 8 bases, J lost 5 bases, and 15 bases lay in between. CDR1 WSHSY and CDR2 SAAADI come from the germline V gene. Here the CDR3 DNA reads TGCGCCAGCGTAGGGGGGCAATTTTATGGCTACACCTTC. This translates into CASVGGQFYGYTF.

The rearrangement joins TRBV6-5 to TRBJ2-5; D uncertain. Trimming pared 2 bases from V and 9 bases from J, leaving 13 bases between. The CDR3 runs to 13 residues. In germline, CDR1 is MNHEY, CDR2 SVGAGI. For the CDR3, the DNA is TGTGCCAGCAGTTACCGACCATTGGAAGCCCAGTACTTC. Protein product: CASSYRPLEAQYF.

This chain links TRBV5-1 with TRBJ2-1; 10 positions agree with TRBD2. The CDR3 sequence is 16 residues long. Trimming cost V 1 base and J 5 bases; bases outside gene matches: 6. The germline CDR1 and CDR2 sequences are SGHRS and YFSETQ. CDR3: CASSLIAGGADNEQFF. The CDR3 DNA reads TGCGCCAGCAGCTTGATAGCGGGAGGCGCAGACAATGAGCAGTTCTTC.

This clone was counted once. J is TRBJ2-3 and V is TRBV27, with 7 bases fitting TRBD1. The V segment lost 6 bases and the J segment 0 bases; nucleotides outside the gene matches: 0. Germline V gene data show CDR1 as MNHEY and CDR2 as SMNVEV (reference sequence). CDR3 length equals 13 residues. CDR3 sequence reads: CASRTGSTDTQYF. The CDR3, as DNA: TGTGCCAGCAGGACAGGGAGCACAGATACGCAGTATTTT.

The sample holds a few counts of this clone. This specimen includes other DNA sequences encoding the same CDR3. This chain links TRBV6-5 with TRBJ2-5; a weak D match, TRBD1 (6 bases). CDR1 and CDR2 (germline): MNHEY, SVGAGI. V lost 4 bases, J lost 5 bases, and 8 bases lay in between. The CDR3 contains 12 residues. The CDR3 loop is CASSLQGETQYF. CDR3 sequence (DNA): TGTGCCAGCAGTTTGCAGGGGGAGACCCAGTACTTC.

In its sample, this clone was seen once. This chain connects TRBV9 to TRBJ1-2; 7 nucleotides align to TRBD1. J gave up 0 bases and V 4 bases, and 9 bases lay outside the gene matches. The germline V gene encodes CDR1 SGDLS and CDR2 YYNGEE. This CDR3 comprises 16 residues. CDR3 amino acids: CASSSGTVPANYGYTF. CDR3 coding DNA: TGTGCCAGCAGCTCTGGGACAGTGCCGGCTAACTATGGCTACACCTTC.

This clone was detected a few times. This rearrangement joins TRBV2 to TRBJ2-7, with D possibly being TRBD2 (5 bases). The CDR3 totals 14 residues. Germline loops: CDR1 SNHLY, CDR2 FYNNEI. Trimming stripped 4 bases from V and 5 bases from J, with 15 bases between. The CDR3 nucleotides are TGTGCCAGCAGTGGAGGGAGACCCTCGGACGAGCAGTACTTC. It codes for CASSGGRPSDEQYF.

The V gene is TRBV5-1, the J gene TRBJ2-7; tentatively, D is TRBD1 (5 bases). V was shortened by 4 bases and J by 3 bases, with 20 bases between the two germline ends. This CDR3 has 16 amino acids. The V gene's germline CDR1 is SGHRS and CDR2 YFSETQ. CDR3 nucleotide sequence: TGCGCCAGCAGCCTGAGACAACAGGTCGGAGACTACGAGCAGTACTTC. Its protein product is CASSLRQQVGDYEQYF.

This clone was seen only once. The DNA for the CDR3 is TGTGCCAGCAGCTTCTTGGGGGCTGGGGCCAACGTCCTGACTTTC. Encoded protein: CASSFLGAGANVLTF. This rearrangement joins TRBV4-2 to TRBJ2-6; TRBD1 or TRBD2 may be the D gene (5 bases each). Germline V gene lookup returns CDR1 LGHNA and CDR2 YNFKEQ. V was cut by 5 bases and J by 2 bases, with 10 bases left in between. The CDR3 is 15 amino acids.

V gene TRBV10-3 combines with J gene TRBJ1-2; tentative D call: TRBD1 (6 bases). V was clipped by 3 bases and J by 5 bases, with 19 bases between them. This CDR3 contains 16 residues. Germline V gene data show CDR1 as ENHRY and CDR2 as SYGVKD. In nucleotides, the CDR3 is TGTGCCATCAGTGAATGGACAGCTACCCACCCTTATGGCTACACCTTC. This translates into CAISEWTATHPYGYTF.

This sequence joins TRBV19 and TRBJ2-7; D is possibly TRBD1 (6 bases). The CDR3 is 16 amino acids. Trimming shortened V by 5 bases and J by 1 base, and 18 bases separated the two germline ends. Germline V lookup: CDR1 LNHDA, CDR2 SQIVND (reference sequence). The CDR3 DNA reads TGTGCCAGTAGTGTCCCGGGACACCTAGGGTCCTACGAGCAGTACTTC. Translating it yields CASSVPGHLGSYEQYF.

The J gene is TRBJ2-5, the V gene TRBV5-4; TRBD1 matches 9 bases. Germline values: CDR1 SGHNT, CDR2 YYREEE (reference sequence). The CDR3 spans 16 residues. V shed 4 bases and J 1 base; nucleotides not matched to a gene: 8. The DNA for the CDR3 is TGTGCCAGCAGCCCTACAGGGGGCTTACCCCAAGAGACCCAGTACTTC. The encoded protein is CASSPTGGLPQETQYF.

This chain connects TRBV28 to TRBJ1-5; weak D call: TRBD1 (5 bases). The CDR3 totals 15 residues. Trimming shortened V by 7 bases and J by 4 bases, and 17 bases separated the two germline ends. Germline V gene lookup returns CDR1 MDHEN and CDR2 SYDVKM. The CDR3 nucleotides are TGTGCCAGCACCGAAGTGGTGGCAGGGAATCAGCCCCAGCATTTT. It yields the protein CASTEVVAGNQPQHF.